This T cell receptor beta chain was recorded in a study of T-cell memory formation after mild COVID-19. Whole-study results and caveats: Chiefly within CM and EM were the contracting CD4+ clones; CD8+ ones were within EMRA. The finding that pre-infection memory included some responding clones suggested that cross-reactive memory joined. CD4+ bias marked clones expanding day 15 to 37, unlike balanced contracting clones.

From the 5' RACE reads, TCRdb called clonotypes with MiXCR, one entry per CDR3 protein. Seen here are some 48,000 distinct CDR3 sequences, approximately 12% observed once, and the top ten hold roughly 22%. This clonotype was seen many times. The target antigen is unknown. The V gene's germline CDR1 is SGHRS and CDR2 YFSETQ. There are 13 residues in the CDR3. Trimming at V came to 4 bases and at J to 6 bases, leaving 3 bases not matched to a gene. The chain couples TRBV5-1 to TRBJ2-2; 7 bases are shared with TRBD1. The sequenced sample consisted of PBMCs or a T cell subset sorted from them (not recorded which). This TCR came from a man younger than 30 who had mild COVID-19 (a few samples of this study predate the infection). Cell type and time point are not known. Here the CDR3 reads CASSPDRAGELFF. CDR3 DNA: TGCGCCAGCAGCCCCGACAGGGCCGGGGAGCTGTTTTTT.